The clone carrying this TCR beta chain has just one count. The data stem from a study of T cell changes during pregnancy in multiple sclerosis. The protocol was immunoSEQ multiplex PCR, while the TCRdb copy is restricted to in-frame clones and leaves out a portion. Here the sample spans around 130,000 clones, 90% to 98% being singletons. Germline trimming cut 4 bases from V and 5 bases from J; bases unmatched to any gene: 4. The CDR3 length is 14 residues. Germline V gene sequence: CDR1 SGHAT, CDR2 FQNNGV. The TCR was taken from a female donor with multiple sclerosis, enrolled in a pregnancy study. The chain employs TRBV11-2 and TRBJ2-1; TRBD2 aligns across 8 bases. Sequenced material: peripheral blood, taken after pregnancy. The CDR3 DNA sequence: TGTGCCAGCAGCTCTAGCGGGCCAAACAATGAGCAGTTCTTC. Protein product: CASSSSGPNNEQFF. Based on the CDR3 plus reference TRBV11-2 and TRBJ2-1, the full variable domain is EAGVAQSPRYKIIEKRQSVAFWCNPISGHATLYWYQQILGQGPKLLIQFQNNGVVDDSQLPKDRFSAERLKGVDSTLKIQPAKLEDSAVYLCASSSSGPNNEQFFGPGTRLTVL.